Sequencing of this T cell receptor (beta chain) was carried out in a study of blood T cells in healthy people across ages. The CDR3 loop spans 15 amino acids. The germline V gene has CDR1 MDHEN and CDR2 SYDVKM. The V end was cut by 8 bases, the J end by 1 base, with 15 bases between. Primers used in a second PCR of roughly 6 to 11 cycles were a sample-barcoded 5' primer and a J-beta primer mix. Through a template-switch adaptor with 12 random nucleotides, each cDNA molecule received a tag. TCRdb fed the 5' RACE reads into MiXCR, producing one record per CDR3 protein. The sample includes around 780,000 distinct CDR3 sequences, 20% to 30% of them seen just once. Donors gave 8.5 to 10 milliliters of peripheral blood apiece. These data were also reused for a study on T cells of mothers and their children.

This chain joins TRBV28 and TRBJ2-4; D not resolved. Sequencing used blood. This clonotype was sampled from a boy younger than 18 in good health. The chain's CDR3 is CASSQVKGAKNIQYF. CDR3 sequence (DNA): TGTGCCAGCTCGCAAGTAAAAGGGGCCAAAAACATTCAGTACTTC.